This entry is about one TCR beta chain. The data were taken from a study of blood T cell repertoires in COVID-19. Study background: Sites in the United States, Italy and Spain provided acute and convalescent COVID-19 samples. T cells, B-cell-depleted T cells, or PBMCs provided the cDNA or gDNA that served as material.

Per the study methods: Researchers report that nucleated cell counts were estimated from reference gene primer amplification. TCRdb's copy holds only in-frame clones and misses some; the assay was immunoSEQ multiplex PCR. V and J calls and clone size follow that table, whereas D and trimming were derived from the DNA. The repertoire holds roughly 300,000 clones, with approximately 80% as singletons. V trimming: 8 bases; J trimming: 2 bases; junction bases outside the gene matches: 10. This CDR3 has 15 amino acids. Per the germline V gene, CDR1 is SGHDN and CDR2 is FVKESK. The chain combines TRBV14 with TRBJ1-1; 8 bases line up with TRBD1. This receptor was obtained from a woman aged 60-70 years with active or convalescent COVID-19. Source material: peripheral blood. The CDR3 loop reads CASSWGQVTNTEAFF. The DNA for the CDR3 is TGTGCCAGCTCCTGGGGACAGGTCACCAACACTGAAGCTTTCTTT.